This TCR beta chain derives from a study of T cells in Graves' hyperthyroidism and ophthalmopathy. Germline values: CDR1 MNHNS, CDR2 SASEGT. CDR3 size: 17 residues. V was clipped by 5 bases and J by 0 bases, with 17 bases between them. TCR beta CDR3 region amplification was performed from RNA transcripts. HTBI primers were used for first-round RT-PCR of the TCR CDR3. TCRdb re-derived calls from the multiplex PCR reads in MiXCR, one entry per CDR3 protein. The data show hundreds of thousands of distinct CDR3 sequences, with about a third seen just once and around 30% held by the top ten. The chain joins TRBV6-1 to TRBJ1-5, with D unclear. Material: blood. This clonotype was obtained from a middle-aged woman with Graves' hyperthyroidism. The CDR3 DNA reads TGTGCCAGCAGTACCCCCAGGAGAGGCCTTAGCAATCAGCCCCAGCATTTT. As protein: CASSTPRRGLSNQPQHF.